This is a list of T cell receptor beta chains from one sample in a study of HIV-infected patients and healthy controls. TCRdb used MiXCR to reprocess the 5' RACE reads, holding one entry per CDR3 protein. This repertoire shows around 67,000 distinct CDR3 sequences, about 16% found once; its top ten account for around 5.9%. The sequenced sample was CD4+ T cells from blood. The receptors were sampled from a human donor in good health. Each CDR3 is given with its conserved first and last residue. The D gene is left open where the match is weak. Size is omitted from some rows. Given values are once, few, many or a class for expanded clones.

j_gene: TRBJ1-1; abundance: NA; d_gene: TRBD1; v_gene: TRBV5-4; CDR3aa: CASTLSQGVAEAFF; CDR3nt: TGTGCCAGCACCTTATCTCAGGGGGTTGCTGAAGCTTTCTTT
j_gene: TRBJ1-6; abundance: few; d_gene: TRBD1; v_gene: TRBV9; CDR3aa: CASSEGDRGGSPLHF; CDR3nt: TGTGCCAGCAGCGAGGGGGACAGGGGGGGATCACCCCTCCACTTT
j_gene: TRBJ2-3; abundance: NA; d_gene: NA; v_gene: TRBV9; CDR3aa: CASSTLGLATQYF; CDR3nt: TGTGCCAGCAGCACTCTAGGATTGGCTACGCAGTATTTT
j_gene: TRBJ2-3; abundance: NA; d_gene: TRBD2; v_gene: TRBV28; CDR3aa: CASTASGIVSTDTQYF; CDR3nt: TGTGCCAGCACCGCTAGCGGGATTGTGAGCACAGATACGCAGTATTTT
j_gene: TRBJ1-5; abundance: NA; d_gene: NA; v_gene: TRBV13; CDR3aa: CASSLRGSGNQPQHF; CDR3nt: TGTGCCAGCAGCTTAAGAGGGAGTGGCAATCAGCCCCAGCATTTT
j_gene: TRBJ2-3; abundance: NA; d_gene: NA; v_gene: TRBV29-1; CDR3aa: CSVEGRSTDTQYF; CDR3nt: TGCAGCGTTGAAGGGCGGAGCACAGATACGCAGTATTTT
j_gene: TRBJ2-1; abundance: many; d_gene: NA; v_gene: TRBV4-2; CDR3aa: CATTARPGDNEQFF; CDR3nt: TGTGCCACAACTGCCAGACCCGGGGACAATGAGCAGTTCTTC
j_gene: TRBJ1-2; abundance: NA; d_gene: TRBD1; v_gene: TRBV30; CDR3aa: CAWSGAGTGGAGGYTF; CDR3nt: TGTGCCTGGAGTGGAGCCGGGACAGGGGGCGCGGGCGGCTACACCTTC
j_gene: TRBJ1-2; abundance: many; d_gene: NA; v_gene: TRBV6-6; CDR3aa: CASSYSEALNYGYTF; CDR3nt: TGTGCCAGCAGTTACAGTGAGGCACTTAACTATGGCTACACCTTC
j_gene: TRBJ2-2; abundance: few; d_gene: TRBD2; v_gene: TRBV9; CDR3aa: CASSPQTSANTGELFF; CDR3nt: TGTGCCAGCAGCCCTCAGACTAGCGCGAACACCGGGGAGCTGTTTTTT
j_gene: TRBJ1-3; abundance: few; d_gene: NA; v_gene: TRBV19; CDR3aa: CASKIRGGGDTIYF; CDR3nt: TGTGCCAGTAAAATCAGGGGCGGCGGAGACACCATATATTTT
j_gene: TRBJ2-7; abundance: few; d_gene: NA; v_gene: TRBV29-1; CDR3aa: CSVNQGPTGEQYF; CDR3nt: TGCAGCGTCAACCAGGGTCCAACGGGCGAGCAGTACTTC
j_gene: TRBJ2-1; abundance: few; d_gene: TRBD2; v_gene: TRBV29-1; CDR3aa: CSAGGAFEQFF; CDR3nt: TGCAGCGCGGGGGGGGCCTTTGAGCAGTTCTTC
j_gene: TRBJ1-2; abundance: few; d_gene: TRBD1; v_gene: TRBV24-1; CDR3aa: CATSEGDRDFPGYTF; CDR3nt: TGTGCCACCAGTGAAGGGGACAGGGACTTTCCTGGCTACACCTTC
j_gene: TRBJ1-1; abundance: many; d_gene: NA; v_gene: TRBV14; CDR3aa: CASSVQAGPNTEAFF; CDR3nt: TGTGCCAGCAGTGTACAGGCCGGTCCGAACACTGAAGCTTTCTTT
j_gene: TRBJ1-1; abundance: many; d_gene: NA; v_gene: TRBV5-5; CDR3aa: CATRSRPTRNTEAFF; CDR3nt: TGTGCCACCCGCTCTCGACCCACCCGGAACACTGAAGCTTTCTTT
j_gene: TRBJ2-1; abundance: NA; d_gene: TRBD2; v_gene: TRBV27; CDR3aa: CASSKAGGSYNEQFF; CDR3nt: TGTGCCAGCAGTAAGGCGGGAGGGTCCTACAATGAGCAGTTCTTC
j_gene: TRBJ2-2; abundance: NA; d_gene: NA; v_gene: TRBV5-1; CDR3aa: CASSSWGDTGELFF; CDR3nt: TGCGCCAGCAGCTCCTGGGGGGATACCGGGGAGCTGTTTTTT
j_gene: TRBJ1-1; abundance: few; d_gene: NA; v_gene: TRBV6-1; CDR3aa: CASSEYPGAFF; CDR3nt: TGTGCCAGCAGTGAATACCCTGGGGCTTTCTTT
j_gene: TRBJ2-2; abundance: few; d_gene: NA; v_gene: TRBV10-3; CDR3aa: CAISESGLHTGELFF; CDR3nt: TGTGCCATCAGTGAGTCGGGACTGCACACCGGGGAGCTGTTTTTT
j_gene: TRBJ2-7; abundance: many; d_gene: NA; v_gene: TRBV12-3/TRBV12-4; CDR3aa: CASRSQVSYEQYF; CDR3nt: TGTGCCAGCAGGAGTCAGGTTTCCTACGAGCAGTACTTC
j_gene: TRBJ2-2; abundance: NA; d_gene: NA; v_gene: TRBV30; CDR3aa: CAWSVRVTGELFF; CDR3nt: TGTGCCTGGAGTGTACGTGTCACCGGGGAGCTGTTTTTT